This T cell receptor beta chain was captured in a study of identical twins (dated by TCRdb to about 2016). Some background on the complete study: The study deep-sequenced TCR alpha and beta repertoires from monozygotic twins, unrelated adults of various ages and cord blood to test whether fetal clonotypes persist. To rule out contamination, the twin experiments were replicated at different times with different library preparation protocols. Results and caveats for the whole study, not just this receptor: Abundant cord blood beta clonotypes had fewer insertions, young adult naive repertoires showed a similar but weaker trend, and memory repertoires showed no such trend. Because the same donors could not be followed over many years, the conclusions depended on cross-sectional statistical analysis. Invariant T cells such as MAIT and iNKT could partly confound zero-insertion analyses, though diverse VJ usage argued against this for most clonotypes. Out-of-frame TCR alpha sequences shared between twins showed an excess of low generation-probability sequences compared with coincidental sharing between unrelated individuals. Excess twin sharing in beta out-of-frame sequences was weaker because fewer shared sequences lowered the signal-to-noise ratio. Recombination models systematically underestimated out-of-frame TCR alpha sharing in monozygotic twins but agreed with sharing between unrelated individuals.

This clonotype was detected a few times. Its antigen is not yet known. No base quality information exists; no much larger clone differs at one position. Libraries were built with 5' RACE. The listed sequencing device is Illumina HiSeq 2000. A universal primer binding site was introduced by template switching, and a unique molecular identifier was present in the final cDNA, enabling accurate counting of TCR cDNA molecules. Specific primers in the conserved constant-segment region were used to synthesize first-strand cDNA for TCR alpha and beta chains. To control for contamination, every cDNA library carried two barcodes: a SMART-Mk sample barcode plus Illumina barcodes. Two successive PCR steps introduced TruSeq adapter sequences along with Illumina sample barcodes. TCR alpha and beta cDNA libraries were sequenced on the Illumina HiSeq platform with custom primers. The published analysis was carried out like this. Raw reads were processed with MiGEC to extract unique molecular identifiers, and MiXCR was used to determine CDR3 positions. For each individual, recombination models were inferred using an EM algorithm with the repgenHMM and IGoR tools. The analysis of shared clonotypes was done with the tcR package in R, with sharing normalized by the product of cloneset sizes. To study raw recombination without the effects of thymic and clonal selection, out-of-frame nonproductive sequences were analyzed. TCRdb reworked the public reads: Q25 trimming with fastp, MiXCR clone assembly, productive beta chains retained. Each CDR3 protein appears once, grouped with its most common genes and DNA. The V and J calls shown here were made by TCRdb, not taken from the authors' results. Counted in this sample were just over 500,000 distinct CDR3 sequences; roughly 21% of them appeared once. About 0.91% of the sample rests with the top ten.

CDR1 and CDR2, per the germline V gene (reference sequence), are DFQATT and SNEGSKA. V gives up 6 bases and J gives up 0 bases, and the segment between their germline ends measures 8 bases. The CDR3 runs 12 residues from the cysteine to the phenylalanine. Left in the record is the CDR3 DNA by itself, 36 bases read in frame from the first base. Only healthy Caucasian donors were included. Three pairs of female monozygotic twins, all aged roughly 18 to 29 years, were included in the twin cohort. CD4+ and CD8+ T cell populations were isolated with positive isolation kits from Invitrogen. These data were likewise used in another study, on T cells expressing NK-cell markers. From that second study: Eight or nine donors provided sorted CD3+CD56+NKG2C+, CD3+CD56+NKG2C- and CD3+CD56-NKG2C+ T-cell subsets, whose TCR beta-chain repertoires were profiled. Among the eight sequenced donors, only one was HCMV-seronegative, while the other seven were HCMV-seropositive. In several experiments an anti-gammadeltaTCR antibody was added to restrict sorting to alphabetaTCR-expressing T cells. In over 5 donors, the dominant CD3+CD56+NKG2C+ clonotypes were among the top 10 CD8+ clonotypes and accounted for roughly 1.0-7.5% of CD8+ T cells. Those dominant clonotypes were again the most abundant among CD3+CD56-NKG2C+ cells in a few donors, at roughly 25-60.1%. Whether the expanded NKG2C-expressing T cell clones were specific for HCMV antigens remained unclear. All eight donors whose samples were sequenced were randomly selected healthy volunteers, three of them men and five women. HCMV serostatus was determined by detecting HCMV-specific IgG in serum with a commercial ELISA kit. MIGEC was used to demultiplex reads and group reads by UMI, and MiTCR was used to assemble and quantify clonotypes. To exclude erroneous sequences, only TCR cDNA sequences supported by at least two reads were retained. The tcR package was used for downstream repertoire analysis, and clonotypes were matched between fractions using CDR3 nucleotide sequence together with V segment. VDJmatch was used to annotate antigen specificity against VDJdb, with one amino acid substitution in CDR3 allowed.

The rearrangement joined TRBV20-1 to TRBJ1-1, and TRBD1 may be the D gene, going by 5 matching bases. Sequenced sample: CD4+ T cells sorted from blood. This clonotype was obtained from a woman aged 18-29 years in good health. The DNA is as follows: TGCAGTGCCCTGACAGTGAACACTGAAGCTTTCTTT. Its amino acids are CSALTVNTEAFF.